Listed below are T cell receptor beta chains from one sample, sequenced in a study of blood T cell repertoires in COVID-19. Only in-frame clones appear in the TCRdb table, and some are missing; sequencing was by immunoSEQ multiplex PCR. The data show 150,000 or so clones, with roughly 80% seen just once and 4% held by the top ten. Sequenced input: peripheral blood. The receptor set was obtained from an older woman with acute or convalescent COVID-19. CDR3s include the opening cysteine and the closing phenylalanine or tryptophan. D genes are given only for firm matches. A row's size may be missing; if present it is once, few, many or a size class.

NA TRBJ1-2 TRBV19 few CASGDSLYGYTF TGTGCCAGCGGGGATTCCCTGTATGGCTACACCTTC
NA TRBJ1-1 TRBV7-9 NA CASVTGTTSTEAFF TGTGCCAGCGTGACCGGGACAACTAGCACTGAAGCTTTCTTT
TRBD1 TRBJ2-6 TRBV6-1 NA CASSGQGQSGANVLTF TGTGCCAGCAGTGGCCAGGGACAGTCTGGGGCCAACGTCCTGACTTTC
TRBD2 TRBJ2-7 TRBV4-1 NA CASSQFGTSGKYEQYF TGCGCCAGCAGCCAATTCGGGACTAGCGGGAAGTACGAGCAGTACTTC
NA TRBJ1-4 TRBV6-1 NA CASSRGTNEKLFF TGTGCCAGTTCTAGGGGAACTAATGAAAAACTGTTTTTT
NA TRBJ2-7 TRBV3-1/TRBV3-2 NA CASSHYGNGEQYF TGTGCCAGCAGCCATTACGGGAATGGGGAGCAGTACTTC
NA TRBJ2-7 TRBV5-1 once CASSLTSNEQYF TGCGCCAGCAGCTTGACTAGCAACGAGCAGTACTTC
NA TRBJ2-2 TRBV14 NA CASSPHPGQRGTGELFF TGTGCCAGCAGCCCCCATCCGGGACAAAGGGGGACCGGGGAGCTGTTTTTT
NA TRBJ2-6 TRBV28 few CASSPQGREAGSWSSGANVLTF TGTGCCAGCAGTCCCCAGGGTAGGGAGGCTGGAAGTTGGTCCTCTGGGGCCAACGTCCTGACTTTC
NA TRBJ2-5 TRBV7-6 NA CASKDSIRAPNRSGETQYF TGTGCCAGCAAGGACAGTATCCGGGCCCCGAATAGGTCAGGGGAGACCCAGTACTTC
NA TRBJ2-7 TRBV7-9 once CASSSRSNYEQYF TGTGCCAGCAGTTCGAGGTCGAACTACGAGCAGTACTTC
TRBD2 TRBJ2-1 TRBV10-3 NA CATGTGLAGLTVYNEQFF TGTGCCACGGGGACCGGGCTAGCGGGCCTAACTGTTTACAATGAGCAGTTCTTC
TRBD2 TRBJ2-1 TRBV30 few CAWSVGTGLADGEQFF TGTGCCTGGAGTGTAGGAACGGGACTAGCTGACGGTGAGCAGTTCTTC
NA TRBJ1-2 TRBV28 NA CASSLTARGYGYTF TGTGCCAGCAGTTTAACAGCCAGGGGCTATGGCTACACCTTC
TRBD1 TRBJ1-6 TRBV27 once CASSLSQGQGASISPLHF TGTGCCAGCAGTTTATCCCAGGGACAGGGCGCTTCCATTTCACCCCTCCACTTT
NA TRBJ1-1 TRBV3-1/TRBV3-2 NA CASSQVQTNTEAFF TGTGCCAGCAGCCAAGTACAAACGAACACTGAAGCTTTCTTT
TRBD2 TRBJ2-7 TRBV4-1 NA CASSQEVRLAGGRAYEQYF TGCGCCAGCAGCCAAGAAGTCAGACTAGCGGGAGGGAGGGCCTACGAGCAGTACTTC
TRBD1 TRBJ2-4 TRBV5-1 NA CASSPKVTGGENIQYF TGCGCCAGCAGCCCCAAAGTGACAGGGGGAGAAAACATTCAGTACTTC
NA TRBJ2-5 TRBV7-2 NA CASSPRPTGTQYF TGTGCCAGCAGCCCCCGCCCAACGGGGACCCAGTACTTC
TRBD1 TRBJ2-7 TRBV11-2 NA CASSLDLGQGVEQYF TGTGCCAGCAGCTTAGATCTGGGACAGGGGGTGGAGCAGTACTTC
TRBD2 TRBJ2-7 TRBV9 NA CASSIHPGGEYEQYF TGTGCCAGCAGCATCCACCCGGGGGGAGAATACGAGCAGTACTTC
TRBD1 TRBJ1-2 TRBV28 once CASSFVGGEFPGYTF TGTGCCAGCAGTTTTGTAGGGGGCGAGTTTCCGGGCTACACCTTC
NA TRBJ1-4 TRBV5-1 NA CASSTGITNEKLFF TGCGCCAGCAGCACGGGAATAACTAATGAAAAACTGTTTTTT
NA TRBJ2-2 TRBV2 NA CASSEVAPDTGELFF TGTGCCAGCAGTGAAGTAGCGCCTGACACCGGGGAGCTGTTTTTT
TRBD1 TRBJ2-2 TRBV24-1 NA CATTGQGVSGELFF TGTGCCACCACGGGACAGGGAGTCTCCGGGGAGCTGTTTTTT
TRBD1 TRBJ2-3 TRBV7-4 NA CASSPRRDRGTDTQYF TGTGCCAGCAGCCCGCGTCGGGACAGGGGCACAGATACGCAGTATTTT
NA TRBJ1-2 TRBV28 NA CASTPLGRDAYGYTF TGTGCCAGCACACCTCTCGGCAGGGATGCCTATGGCTACACCTTC
NA TRBJ1-5 TRBV12-3/TRBV12-4 NA CASSLQSNQPQHF TGTGCCAGCAGTTTACAGTCCAATCAGCCCCAGCATTTT
NA TRBJ1-3 TRBV2 NA CASSTDRSANTIYF TGTGCCAGCAGTACCGACAGGTCAGCGAACACCATATATTTT
TRBD2 TRBJ2-1 TRBV2 NA CASRRTSGRAGDNEQFF TGTGCCAGCAGACGAACTAGCGGGAGGGCCGGGGACAATGAGCAGTTCTTC
TRBD2 TRBJ2-7 TRBV27 NA CASSLTSGGLYEQYF TGTGCCAGCAGTTTGACTAGCGGGGGACTCTACGAGCAGTACTTC